These T cell receptor beta chains were read from a single sample in a study of blood T cells in healthy people across ages. MiXCR, run by TCRdb on the 5' RACE reads, gives a single entry per CDR3 protein. The table shows about 1.6 million distinct CDR3 sequences, with almost 35% occurring only once. Sequencing was done on a sample of blood. These receptors all come from a woman aged 30 to 39 in good health. Both conserved end residues are part of each CDR3. The order of the fields is J gene, clone size, V gene, D gene, CDR3 DNA, CDR3 protein. D genes are given only for firm matches. The size field is filled for only some rows; it gives once, few, many or a size class.

>TRBJ2-1|NA|TRBV29-1|NA
TGCAGCGTTGAAGGTGAGAGGGCTGAGCAGTTCTTC
CSVEGERAEQFF
>TRBJ1-4|NA|TRBV12-3/TRBV12-4|NA
TGTGCCAGCAGGCGGGAGGGATGGGGGGAAAAACTGTTTTTT
CASRREGWGEKLFF
>TRBJ2-3|NA|TRBV3-1|TRBD2
TGTGCCAGCGGAAGTCGGGGGGGCTTAACGGATACGCAGTATTTT
CASGSRGGLTDTQYF
>TRBJ2-5|many|TRBV6-1|NA
TGTGCCAGCATGGAGATAGCCGGACGGGCCCAGTACTTC
CASMEIAGRAQYF
>TRBJ1-1|once|TRBV10-3|NA
TGTGCCATCAGAGACCGGGAGGGCACTGAAGCTTTCTTT
CAIRDREGTEAFF
>TRBJ2-7|NA|TRBV4-1|TRBD2
TGCGCCAGCAGCCAAAAAGCGGGAGGTACCTACGAGCAGTACTTC
CASSQKAGGTYEQYF
>TRBJ2-1|NA|TRBV5-5|TRBD2
TGTGCCAGCAGCTTGGCTAGCGGGGGGAATACAGGGGGTGAGCAGTTCTTC
CASSLASGGNTGGEQFF
>TRBJ2-7|NA|TRBV3-1|NA
TGTGCCAGCAGTGCCGGGTTCCCCTCCTACGAGCAGTACTTC
CASSAGFPSYEQYF
>TRBJ1-5|few|TRBV24-1|TRBD1
TGTGCCACCAGTGAGCCGGGACAGGGATTCAATCAGCCCCAGCATTTT
CATSEPGQGFNQPQHF
>TRBJ2-3|NA|TRBV2|NA
TGTGCCAGCAGTCCCACCGGGCCCCAAGATACGCAGTATTTT
CASSPTGPQDTQYF
>TRBJ2-1|NA|TRBV20-1|TRBD2
TGCAGTGCTGGAGGAGCGGGAGAGCAGTTCTTC
CSAGGAGEQFF
>TRBJ2-3|NA|TRBV11-1|NA
TGTGCCAGCACCCCATGGGGAGGGGGATCGGATACGCAGTATTTT
CASTPWGGGSDTQYF
>TRBJ2-6|NA|TRBV9|NA
TGTGTCAGCAGCGTAGGTGCAGGACTCGGGGCCAACGTCCTGACTTTC
CVSSVGAGLGANVLTF
>TRBJ2-7|NA|TRBV20-1|NA
TGCAGTGCTAGTGGCCAGGCTTCCTACGAGCAGTACTTC
CSASGQASYEQYF
>TRBJ2-1|NA|TRBV5-1|TRBD2
TGCGCCAGCAGCTGGGCCCCATGGCGGCCTAGCGGGAGGGCTCGGTTCTTC
CASSWAPWRPSGRARFF
>TRBJ2-1|few|TRBV20-1|NA
TGCAGTGCTAGACAGCACAATGAGCAGTTCTTC
CSARQHNEQFF
>TRBJ1-6|few|TRBV5-1|TRBD1
TGCGCCAGCAGCACGGATCCCGGGACAGCGGCCCTCCACTTT
CASSTDPGTAALHF
>TRBJ1-2|few|TRBV20-1|NA
TGCAGTGCTAGAGAGGGGCATGGCCTCCAAGGGAGCTACACCTTC
CSAREGHGLQGSYTF
>TRBJ2-7|NA|TRBV27|NA
TGTGCCAGCAGCAGGAGTAAGGGCGAGCAGTACTTC
CASSRSKGEQYF
>TRBJ2-2|NA|TRBV7-3|TRBD1
TGTGCCAGCAGCCCACGACCCGGACAGGGATTCACCGGGGAGCTGTTTTTT
CASSPRPGQGFTGELFF
>TRBJ2-1|NA|TRBV2|NA
TGTGCCAGCAGTGTAGAACGGTTCTACAATGAGCAGTTCTTC
CASSVERFYNEQFF
>TRBJ2-1|NA|TRBV5-1|NA
TGCGCCAGCAGCCCCATGTCCTACGATGAGCAGTTCTTC
CASSPMSYDEQFF
>TRBJ2-7|NA|TRBV20-1|NA
TGCAGTGCTAGAGCCCCTACAGGAACGGACGAGCAGTACTTC
CSARAPTGTDEQYF
>TRBJ1-1|NA|TRBV10-3|NA
TGTGCCATCAGTGAACAGCTGAACACTGAAGCTTTCTTT
CAISEQLNTEAFF
>TRBJ1-1|few|TRBV20-1|NA
TGCAGTGCTACCGGAGCAGAACTTTCAGGCTTCTACACTGAAGCTTTCTTT
CSATGAELSGFYTEAFF
>TRBJ2-3|NA|TRBV19|TRBD2
TGTGCCAGTAGTAGACGACTAGCGGGAATTAGCACAGATACGCAGTATTTT
CASSRRLAGISTDTQYF
>TRBJ2-5|NA|TRBV5-1|NA
TGCGCCAGCAGCTTTCCAGGTGTGCTCAAAGAGACCCAGTACTTC
CASSFPGVLKETQYF
>TRBJ2-7|few|TRBV5-1|NA
TGCGCCAGCAGCTTAGAAGCTAGAGCCTACGAGCAGTACTTC
CASSLEARAYEQYF
>TRBJ1-2|NA|TRBV5-1|TRBD1
TGCGCCAGCGAGCTTGGCACGGGACAGAGCTATGGCTACACCTTC
CASELGTGQSYGYTF
>TRBJ2-3|few|TRBV5-1|NA
TGCGCCAGCACAGATCGGGGGATTGCAGATACGCAGTATTTT
CASTDRGIADTQYF
>TRBJ2-7|NA|TRBV6-1|NA
TGTGCCAGCAGTGAAGCCTCACTATGGGAGCAGTACTTC
CASSEASLWEQYF
>TRBJ1-2|NA|TRBV30|TRBD1
TGTGCCTGGAGTGTACAGGGGAGCTATGGCTACACCTTC
CAWSVQGSYGYTF
>TRBJ2-3|NA|TRBV3-1|TRBD2
TGTGCCAGCCCACGGGGGGGGTCAGATACGCAGTATTTT
CASPRGGSDTQYF